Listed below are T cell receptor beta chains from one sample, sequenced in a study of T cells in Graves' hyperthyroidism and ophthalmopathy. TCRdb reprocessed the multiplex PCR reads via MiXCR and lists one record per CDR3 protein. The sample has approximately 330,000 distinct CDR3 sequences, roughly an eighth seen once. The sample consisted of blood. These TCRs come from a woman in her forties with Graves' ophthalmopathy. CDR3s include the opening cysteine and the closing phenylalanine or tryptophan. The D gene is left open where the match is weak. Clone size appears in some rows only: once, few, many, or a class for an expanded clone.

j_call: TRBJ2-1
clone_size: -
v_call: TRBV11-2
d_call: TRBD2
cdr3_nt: TGTGCCAGCAGCTCTCGGACTAGCGGGAGGACTCGGACGTTCTTC
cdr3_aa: CASSSRTSGRTRTFF

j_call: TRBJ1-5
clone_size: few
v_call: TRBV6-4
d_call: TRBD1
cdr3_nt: TGTGCCAGCAGTGCCCCGGGACAGACGAGCAATCAGCCCCAGCATTTT
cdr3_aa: CASSAPGQTSNQPQHF

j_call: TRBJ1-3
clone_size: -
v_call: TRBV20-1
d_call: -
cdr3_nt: TGCAGTGCTAGAGAAAGGAAGGGGGAGAACACCATATATTTT
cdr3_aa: CSARERKGENTIYF

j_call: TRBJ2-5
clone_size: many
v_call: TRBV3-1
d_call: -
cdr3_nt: TGTGCCAGCAGCTCAACACCGCAAGAGACCCAGTACTTC
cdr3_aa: CASSSTPQETQYF

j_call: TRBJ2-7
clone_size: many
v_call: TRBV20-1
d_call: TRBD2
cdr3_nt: TGCAGTGCAACTAGCGGGGCACCAACTGTCCACGAGCAGTACTTC
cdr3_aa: CSATSGAPTVHEQYF

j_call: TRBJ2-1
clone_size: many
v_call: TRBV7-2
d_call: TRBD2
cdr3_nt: TGTGCCAGCAGCTTAGGCGTTAGCGGGAGGAGAGAGCAGTTCTTC
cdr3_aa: CASSLGVSGRREQFF

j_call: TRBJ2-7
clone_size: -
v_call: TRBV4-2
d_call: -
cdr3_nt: TGTGCCAGCAGGGCGGCGGGGAACGAGCAGTACTTC
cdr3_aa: CASRAAGNEQYF

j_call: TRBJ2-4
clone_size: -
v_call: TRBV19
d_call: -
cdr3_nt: TGTGCCAGCGCTACCGGGGCCAAAAACATTCAGTACTTC
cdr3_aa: CASATGAKNIQYF

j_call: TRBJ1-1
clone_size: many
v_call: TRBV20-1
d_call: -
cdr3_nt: TGCAGTGCTAAGGGTCCGGGGACTGAAGCTTTCTTT
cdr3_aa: CSAKGPGTEAFF

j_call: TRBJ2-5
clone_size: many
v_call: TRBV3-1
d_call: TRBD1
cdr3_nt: TGTGCCAGCAGCCCATCAGGGGGCCAAGAGACCCAGTACTTC
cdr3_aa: CASSPSGGQETQYF

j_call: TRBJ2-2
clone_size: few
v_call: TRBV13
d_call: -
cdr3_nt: TGTGCCAGCAGCTCGTATTGGGCTACGGCGAACACCGGGGAGCTGTTTTTT
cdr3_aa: CASSSYWATANTGELFF

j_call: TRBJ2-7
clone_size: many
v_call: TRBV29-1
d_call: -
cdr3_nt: TGCAGCGTTCGGACGGCTAAGGGCGAGCAGTACTTC
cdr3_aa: CSVRTAKGEQYF

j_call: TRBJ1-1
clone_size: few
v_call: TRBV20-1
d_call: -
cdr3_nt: TGCAGTGCTAGGCGAGCCGAAGCTTTCTTT
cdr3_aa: CSARRAEAFF

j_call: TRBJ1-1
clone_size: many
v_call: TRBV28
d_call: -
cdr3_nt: TGTGCCAGCAGTCCTGCCCCATACCCCACTGAAGCTTTCTTT
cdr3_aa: CASSPAPYPTEAFF

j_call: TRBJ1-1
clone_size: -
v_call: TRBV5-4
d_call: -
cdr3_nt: TGTGCCAGCAGCGTGCCGGGACACCGAGCGGACACTGAAGCTTTCTTT
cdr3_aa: CASSVPGHRADTEAFF

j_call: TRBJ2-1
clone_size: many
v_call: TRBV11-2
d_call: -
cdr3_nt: TGTGCCAGCAGCGTCAGGAATGGTGGGTCGCTATACAATGAGCAGTTCTTC
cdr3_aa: CASSVRNGGSLYNEQFF

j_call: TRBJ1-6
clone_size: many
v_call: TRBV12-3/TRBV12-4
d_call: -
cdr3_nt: TGTGCCAGCAGTTTCTCAAAGTCCAATAATTCACCCCTCCACTTT
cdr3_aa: CASSFSKSNNSPLHF

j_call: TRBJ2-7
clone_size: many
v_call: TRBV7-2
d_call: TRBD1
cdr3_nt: TGTGCCAGCGGACAGGGCACCTACGAGCAGTACTTC
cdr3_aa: CASGQGTYEQYF

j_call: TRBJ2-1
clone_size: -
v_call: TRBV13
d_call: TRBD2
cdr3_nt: TGTGCCAGCAGCGTTAGCGGGGGGCCGTACAATGAGCAGTTCTTC
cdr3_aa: CASSVSGGPYNEQFF